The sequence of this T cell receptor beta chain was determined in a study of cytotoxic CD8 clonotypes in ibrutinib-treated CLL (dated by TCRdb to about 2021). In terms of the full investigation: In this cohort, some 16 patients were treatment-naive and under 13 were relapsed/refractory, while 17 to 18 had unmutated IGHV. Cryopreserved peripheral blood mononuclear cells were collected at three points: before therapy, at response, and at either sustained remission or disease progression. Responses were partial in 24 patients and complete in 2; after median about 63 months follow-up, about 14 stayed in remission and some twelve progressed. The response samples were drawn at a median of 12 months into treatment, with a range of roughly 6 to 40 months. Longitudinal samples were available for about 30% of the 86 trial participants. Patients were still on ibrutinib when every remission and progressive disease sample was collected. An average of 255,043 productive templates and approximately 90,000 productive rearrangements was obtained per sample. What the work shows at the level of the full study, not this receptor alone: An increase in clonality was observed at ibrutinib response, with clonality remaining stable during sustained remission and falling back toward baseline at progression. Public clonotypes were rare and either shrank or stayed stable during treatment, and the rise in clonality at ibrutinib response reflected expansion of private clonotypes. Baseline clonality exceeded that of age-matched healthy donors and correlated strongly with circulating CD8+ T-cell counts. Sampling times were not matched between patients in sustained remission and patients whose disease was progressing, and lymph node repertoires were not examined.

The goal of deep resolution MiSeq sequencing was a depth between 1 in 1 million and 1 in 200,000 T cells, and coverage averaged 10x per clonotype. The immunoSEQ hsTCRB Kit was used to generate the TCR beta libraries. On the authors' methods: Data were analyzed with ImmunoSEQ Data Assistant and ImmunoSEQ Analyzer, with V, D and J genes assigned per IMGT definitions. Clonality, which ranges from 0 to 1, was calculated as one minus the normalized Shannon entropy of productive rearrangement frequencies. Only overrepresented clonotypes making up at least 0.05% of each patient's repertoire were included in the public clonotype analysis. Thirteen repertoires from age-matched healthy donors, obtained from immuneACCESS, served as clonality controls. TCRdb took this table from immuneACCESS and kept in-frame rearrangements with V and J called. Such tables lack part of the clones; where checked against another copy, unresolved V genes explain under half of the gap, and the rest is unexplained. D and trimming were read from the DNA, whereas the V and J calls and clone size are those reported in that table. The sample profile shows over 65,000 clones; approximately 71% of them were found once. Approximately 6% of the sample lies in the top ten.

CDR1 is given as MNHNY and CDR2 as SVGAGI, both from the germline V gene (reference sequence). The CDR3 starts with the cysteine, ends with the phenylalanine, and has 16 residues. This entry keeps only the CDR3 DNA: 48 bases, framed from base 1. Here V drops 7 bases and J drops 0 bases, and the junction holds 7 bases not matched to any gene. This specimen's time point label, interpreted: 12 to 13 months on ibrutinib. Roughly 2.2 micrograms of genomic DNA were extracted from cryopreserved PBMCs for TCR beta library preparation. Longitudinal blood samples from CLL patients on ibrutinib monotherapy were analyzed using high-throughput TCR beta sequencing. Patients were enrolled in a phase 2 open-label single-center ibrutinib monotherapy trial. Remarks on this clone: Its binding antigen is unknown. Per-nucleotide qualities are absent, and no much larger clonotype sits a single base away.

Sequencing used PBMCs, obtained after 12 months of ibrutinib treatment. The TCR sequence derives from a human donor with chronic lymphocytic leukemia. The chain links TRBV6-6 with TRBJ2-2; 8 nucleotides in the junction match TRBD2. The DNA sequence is TGTGCCAGCATTCTTCCGGGACTAGCGAACACCGGGGAGCTGTTTTTT. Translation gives CASILPGLANTGELFF.